Given below is one T cell receptor beta chain in context. Sequenced by immunoSEQ multiplex PCR; TCRdb stores in-frame clones only, minus some. The table lists 150,000 to 200,000 clones, around 82% of them singletons. These data come from a study of blood T cell repertoires in COVID-19. Per the germline V gene, CDR1 is SEHNR and CDR2 is FQNEAQ (reference sequence). This CDR3 has 15 amino acids. V was pared by 4 bases and J by 6 bases, with 16 bases between. The material sequenced was peripheral blood. The receptor comes from a middle-aged woman with COVID-19, enrolled during active disease. This chain links TRBV7-9 with TRBJ2-1; a possible D gene is TRBD2 (5 bases). The CDR3 loop reads CASSSLFGVGNEQFF. In nucleotides, the CDR3 is TGTGCCAGCAGCTCCCTTTTCGGGGTTGGCAATGAGCAGTTCTTC.